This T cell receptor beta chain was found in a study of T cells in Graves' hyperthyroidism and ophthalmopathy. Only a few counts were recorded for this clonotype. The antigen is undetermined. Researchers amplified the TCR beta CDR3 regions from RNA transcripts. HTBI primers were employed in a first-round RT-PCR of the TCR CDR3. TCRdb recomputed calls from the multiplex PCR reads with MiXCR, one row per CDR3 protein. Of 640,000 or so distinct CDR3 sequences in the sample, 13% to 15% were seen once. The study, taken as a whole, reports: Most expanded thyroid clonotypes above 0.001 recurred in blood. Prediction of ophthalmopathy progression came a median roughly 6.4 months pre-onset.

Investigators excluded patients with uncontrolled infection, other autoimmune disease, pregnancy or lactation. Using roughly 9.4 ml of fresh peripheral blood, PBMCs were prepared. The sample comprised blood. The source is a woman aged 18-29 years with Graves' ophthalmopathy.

The CDR3 protein is CATSSQGEPTGELFF. CDR3 nucleotide sequence: TGTGCCACCAGCAGCCAGGGAGAACCCACCGGGGAGCTGTTTTTT. This chain uses TRBV15 with TRBJ2-2; D tentatively reads TRBD1 or TRBD2 (5 bases each). Trimming removed 3 bases at V and 4 bases at J, with 12 bases between. CDR1 is LNHNV, CDR2 YYDKDF, per germline (reference sequence). This CDR3 is built from 15 residues.